This TCR beta chain was captured by sequencing in a study of blood T cell repertoires in COVID-19. The overall study: The study drew acute and convalescent COVID-19 samples from the United States, Italy and Spain. PBMCs, B-cell-depleted T cells, or T cells provided the cDNA or gDNA that made up the material.

In the authors' methods: Counts of nucleated cells, estimated from reference gene primer amplification, were obtained. This table comes from immunoSEQ multiplex PCR, and its TCRdb copy is limited to in-frame clones, with some not included. Clone size and V and J calls were adopted from that table, with D and trimming inferred from the DNA. The table records 250,000 to 350,000 clones, about 85% of them present only once. The CDR3 covers 14 residues. The V gene lost 8 bases and the J gene lost 0 bases, with 11 bases spanning the gap. Germline lookup yields CDR1 LGHDT and CDR2 YNNKEL (reference sequence).

The chain combines TRBV3-1 (or the pseudogene TRBV3-2) with TRBJ1-5; D not certain. This TCR derives from a woman between 50 and 59 years old who had recovered from COVID-19. The specimen sequenced was peripheral blood. The CDR3: CASLEKYSNQPQHF. Here the CDR3 DNA reads TGTGCCAGCCTGGAGAAGTATAGCAATCAGCCCCAGCATTTT.